The 26 T cell receptor beta chains below were found in one sample sequenced in a study of T cells in Graves' hyperthyroidism and ophthalmopathy. TCR beta CDR3 regions were amplified from RNA transcripts. TCR CDR3 underwent first-round RT-PCR with the HTBI primer set. TCRdb processed the multiplex PCR reads anew with MiXCR; each CDR3 protein has one entry. The sample has around 580,000 distinct CDR3 sequences, over 15% seen once. Specimen: blood. These receptors were collected from a woman aged 18-29 years with Graves' hyperthyroidism.

This clonotype was recorded many times. The chain has TRBV20-1 and TRBJ2-5; 7 bases are a match to TRBD2. With V trimmed by 6 bases and J by 6 bases, 7 bases remained unmatched. This CDR3 contains 12 residues. Germline lookup yields CDR1 DFQATT and CDR2 SNEGSKA (reference sequence). CDR3 bases: TGCAGTGCGAAGAGGGAGGGAAAGACCCAGTACTTC. Translation: CSAKREGKTQYF.

This clonotype was detected many times. The gene calls are TRBV29-1 and TRBJ1-1; 10 positions agree with TRBD1. The germline CDR1 and CDR2 sequences are SQVTM and ANQGSEA. This CDR3 is 15 amino acids long. V lost 1 base, J lost 1 base, and 3 bases stayed unmatched. The CDR3 nucleotides read TGCAGCGTTGAAGGGACAGGGGGACCGAACACTGAAGCTTTCTTT. This encodes CSVEGTGGPNTEAFF.

The V and J genes are TRBV6-9 and TRBJ2-5; D not certain. The germline V and J ends were trimmed by 3 bases and 7 bases, with 12 bases remaining between them. The CDR3 has 13 residues. The germline gives CDR1 MNHGY, CDR2 SVAAGI. CDR3 loop: CASSYKSPGTQYF. As DNA, the CDR3 is TGTGCCAGCAGTTACAAGAGCCCAGGGACCCAGTACTTC.

This clonotype appeared many times. The chain has TRBV6-1 and TRBJ1-1; no clear D. The CDR3 runs 15 residues. Trimming took 6 bases from V and 0 from J, leaving 14 bases between them. CDR1 and CDR2 from the germline V gene are MNHNS and SASEGT. The CDR3 DNA sequence: TGTGCCAGCAGAGGCGGATCTGGAGTGAACACTGAAGCTTTCTTT. Translated: CASRGGSGVNTEAFF.

The rearrangement joins TRBV28 to TRBJ2-7; 7 nucleotides match TRBD1. With V trimmed by 4 bases and J by 5 bases, 8 bases remained unmatched. The V gene's germline CDR1 is MDHEN and CDR2 SYDVKM. The CDR3 is 14 residues long. The CDR3 reads CASSSTGKSDEQYF. In DNA form, the CDR3 reads TGTGCCAGCAGTTCGACAGGGAAGAGCGACGAGCAGTACTTC.

This clonotype was found a few times. CDR3 residues: CASSESDDFNEQFF. CDR3 coding DNA: TGCGCCAGCAGTGAGTCGGACGACTTCAATGAGCAGTTCTTC. V and J are TRBV10-1 and TRBJ2-1; no firm D call. The CDR3 is 14 amino acids. Germline assignment: CDR1 WNHNN and CDR2 SYGVQD (reference sequence). Trimming pared 0 bases from V and 6 bases from J, leaving 9 bases between.

This clonotype was observed at least ten times. The chain carries TRBV7-9 and TRBJ2-7; D is unclear. With 5 bases removed from V and 5 bases from J, the gap between germline ends came to 16 bases. Germline assignment: CDR1 SEHNR and CDR2 FQNEAQ (reference sequence). The CDR3 consists of 14 residues. DNA of the CDR3: TGTGCCAGCAGCCCCGCGCTTTGGGCCCACGAGCAGTACTTC. Its translation: CASSPALWAHEQYF.

This clonotype has a count of ten or more. The J gene is TRBJ2-6, the V gene TRBV27; a possible D gene is TRBD1 (7 bases). V lost 2 bases and J 0 bases, leaving 11 bases between the germline ends. CDR1 and CDR2 (germline): MNHEY, SMNVEV (reference sequence). This CDR3 comprises 17 residues. The CDR3 bases are TGTGCCAGCAGTTTACTCCAGGGGGGCTCTGGGGCCAACGTCCTGACTTTC. Protein sequence: CASSLLQGGSGANVLTF.

In this sample, this clonotype turned up many times. The chain recombines TRBV6-1 with TRBJ1-1, with a weak D call TRBD1 (5 bases). Trimming took off 8 bases at V and 0 bases at J, with 22 bases between the two ends. Per germline, CDR1 MNHNS and CDR2 SASEGT. The CDR3 loop spans 17 amino acids. The CDR3 reads CASDRGMREGMNTEAFF. The CDR3 DNA sequence: TGTGCCAGCGATCGGGGGATGCGTGAGGGCATGAACACTGAAGCTTTCTTT.

This clonotype showed up just a few times. The rearrangement uses TRBV5-8 and TRBJ1-6; D unresolved. In germline, CDR1 is SGHTS, CDR2 YDEGEE. The CDR3 length is 17 residues. V lost 2 bases to trimming and J lost 3 bases, with 15 bases between them. The CDR3 reads CASSFPLREGYNSPLHF. In nucleotides, the CDR3 is TGTGCCAGCAGCTTCCCCCTGAGGGAGGGCTATAATTCACCCCTCCACTTT.

The V and J genes are TRBV3-1 and TRBJ2-2; 10 bases are shared with TRBD1. The CDR3 runs 19 residues. V trimming: 1 base; J trimming: 3 bases; junction bases outside the gene matches: 11. Germline CDR1 reads LGHDT; CDR2 reads YNNKEL (reference sequence). The CDR3 coding sequence is TGTGCCAGCAGCCAAGTCTTCCGCTCCGGGACAGGGGACACCGGGGAGCTGTTTTTT. This encodes CASSQVFRSGTGDTGELFF.

Details on this clonotype: This is likely a read error, given that the CDR3 carries no conserved phenylalanine or tryptophan at its end. For the CDR3, the DNA is TGTGCCAGCAGCTTCCAGGACAGGTTTACCTATGGCTACACCCTC. As protein: CASSFQDRFTYGYTL. This rearrangement joins TRBV7-2 to TRBJ1-2, with 7 bases matching TRBD1. The CDR3 runs 15 residues. CDR1 and CDR2 from the germline V gene are SGHTA and FQGNSA. The V gene end was trimmed by 3 bases and the J gene end by 4 bases; junction bases not matched to a gene: 8.

This clonotype was recorded at least ten times. This chain links TRBV18 with TRBJ2-1; TRBD2 might be the D (5 bases). The CDR3 runs 15 residues. Germline assignment: CDR1 KGHSH and CDR2 LQKENI. V lost 5 bases to trimming and J lost 2 bases, with 13 bases between them. CDR3 sequence (DNA): TGTGCCAGCTCAGGCGGGTCTGCCCCCTACAATGAGCAGTTCTTC. Its protein is CASSGGSAPYNEQFF. Using reference TRBV18 and TRBJ2-1 for the parts outside the CDR3, the full variable domain is NAGVMQNPRHLVRRRGQEARLRCSPMKGHSHVYWYRQLPEEGLKFMVYLQKENIIDESGMPKERFSAEFPKEGPSILRIQQVVRGDSAAYFCASSGGSAPYNEQFFGPGTRLTVL.

V is TRBV6-6 and J is TRBJ1-1; D is uncertain. Trimming stripped 2 bases from V and 4 bases from J, with 11 bases between. CDR1 and CDR2 from the germline V gene are MNHNY and SVGAGI (reference sequence). This CDR3 has 14 residues. In DNA form, the CDR3 reads TGTGCCAGCAGTTACCGGTCTTTCGGCACTGAAGCTTTCTTT. Translation: CASSYRSFGTEAFF.

A remark on this clonotype: This may come from a read error, since a much larger clone is one base off. J is TRBJ1-5 and V is TRBV18; D call uncertain. CDR1 and CDR2 (germline): KGHSH, LQKENI. The CDR3 is 15 residues long. In DNA, the CDR3 is TGTGCCAGCTCACCACCAGGATCTAGCGATCAGCCCCAGCATTTT. Residues: CASSPPGSSDQPQHF.

V is TRBV7-9 and J is TRBJ1-5; D gene unclear. V dropped 5 bases and J dropped 5 bases, with 13 bases sitting between them. This CDR3 contains 14 residues. CDR1 is SEHNR and CDR2 is FQNEAQ in the germline V gene (reference sequence). The CDR3 sequence is CASSPPGPHQPQHF. The CDR3 DNA reads as TGTGCCAGCAGCCCACCGGGCCCACATCAGCCCCAGCATTTT.

The genes are TRBV25-1 and TRBJ2-3; 7 bases are shared with TRBD1. The CDR3 runs 13 residues. Germline lookup yields CDR1 MGHDK and CDR2 SYGVNS. J was trimmed by 5 bases and V by 2 bases; bases with no gene match: 1. The CDR3 nucleotides are TGTGCCAGCAGTGAAACAGGGGTAGATACGCAGTATTTT. Its translation: CASSETGVDTQYF.

CDR3 DNA: TGCGCCAGCAGTGGCAGGGGGGACTATGGCTACACCTTC. This translates into CASSGRGDYGYTF. The rearrangement joins TRBV5-1 to TRBJ1-2, with 7 bases lining up with TRBD1. Trimming removed 5 bases from V and 3 bases from J; junction bases left unmatched: 4. Germline lookup yields CDR1 SGHRS and CDR2 YFSETQ. The CDR3 is 13 amino acids.

This rearrangement joins TRBV19 to TRBJ2-1; either TRBD1 or TRBD2 may fit D (5 bases each). The ends were cut back, 9 bases at V and 9 bases at J, with 18 bases in the middle. Germline values: CDR1 LNHDA, CDR2 SQIVND (reference sequence). CDR3 length: 13 amino acids. This CDR3 reads CASAPEGFGEQFF. The CDR3 DNA sequence: TGTGCCAGCGCCCCCGAGGGGTTTGGTGAGCAGTTCTTC.

The sample holds many counts of this clonotype. The genes are TRBV27 and TRBJ1-2; D gene ambiguous. The CDR3 is 14 amino acids. The germline CDR1 and CDR2 sequences are MNHEY and SMNVEV (reference sequence). The V and J ends lost 5 bases and 5 bases respectively, with 15 bases between them. DNA of the CDR3: TGTGCCAGCAGTCGTCGGGCCTCACTATATGGCTACACCTTC. Protein sequence: CASSRRASLYGYTF.

The sample holds a few counts of this clonotype. A clone one base away is much larger, so this may be a read error. The V gene is TRBV28, the J gene TRBJ2-7; 8 bases align to TRBD2. CDR1 and CDR2 from the germline V gene are MDHEN and SYDVKM. The CDR3 length is 16 residues. The CDR3 DNA follows: TGTGCCAGCAGTTTCACGCTAGCGGGCTTAACCTACGGGCAGTACTTC. This codes for CASSFTLAGLTYGQYF.

This clonotype was observed at least ten times. The rearrangement joins TRBV11-2 to TRBJ2-3; D remains ambiguous. The V gene lost 5 bases and the J gene lost 3 bases, with 15 bases spanning the gap. The germline CDR1 and CDR2 sequences are SGHAT and FQNNGV. CDR3 length: 15 amino acids. The CDR3 here is CASSLQPTKTDTQYF. As DNA, the CDR3 is TGTGCCAGCAGCCTACAACCCACCAAGACAGATACGCAGTATTTT.

This clonotype was seen a handful of times. The chain employs TRBV4-3 and TRBJ1-2; TRBD1 might be the D (6 bases). V lost 0 bases to trimming and J lost 6 bases, with 8 bases between them. Per the germline V gene, CDR1 is LGHNA and CDR2 is YSLEER. The CDR3 length is 13 residues. The CDR3 DNA sequence: TGCGCCAGCAGCCAAGATAACAGGGATGGCTACACCTTC. This translates into CASSQDNRDGYTF.

This clonotype was found many times. The rearrangement joins TRBV7-2 to TRBJ2-1; TRBD2 might be the D (6 bases). This CDR3 region has 17 residues. Looked up from germline, CDR1 is SGHTA and CDR2 is FQGNSA. V was shortened by 2 bases and J by 6 bases, with 20 bases between the two germline ends. CDR3 coding DNA: TGTGCCAGCAGCTTAAGGCGGGAAATCATATTTGGCAATGAGCAGTTCTTC. Translated, it gives CASSLRREIIFGNEQFF.

The chain couples TRBV6-1 to TRBJ1-5; a possible D gene is TRBD1 (5 bases). This CDR3 comprises 16 residues. Germline values: CDR1 MNHNS, CDR2 SASEGT. Trimming stripped 5 bases from V and 0 bases from J, with 14 bases between. CDR3 DNA: TGTGCCAGCAGTTCGTACGGGGGTTATAGCAATCAGCCCCAGCATTTT. The encoded protein is CASSSYGGYSNQPQHF.

This clonotype was seen more than once but under ten times. The V gene is TRBV5-5, the J gene TRBJ2-1; D call uncertain. The V end was cut by 3 bases, the J end by 2 bases, with 15 bases between. Germline V CDR1 and CDR2: SGHKS, YYEKEE (reference sequence). This CDR3 has 16 residues. CDR3 DNA sequence: TGTGCCAGCAGCTCACAAGGCGCAGTGACCTACAATGAGCAGTTCTTC. This sequence encodes CASSSQGAVTYNEQFF. Variable domain in full (rest from reference TRBV5-5 and TRBJ2-1): DAGVTQSPTHLIKTRGQQVTLRCSPISGHKSVSWYQQVLGQGPQFIFQYYEKEERGRGNFPDRFSARQFPNYSSELNVNALLLGDSALYLCASSSQGAVTYNEQFFGPGTRLTVL.